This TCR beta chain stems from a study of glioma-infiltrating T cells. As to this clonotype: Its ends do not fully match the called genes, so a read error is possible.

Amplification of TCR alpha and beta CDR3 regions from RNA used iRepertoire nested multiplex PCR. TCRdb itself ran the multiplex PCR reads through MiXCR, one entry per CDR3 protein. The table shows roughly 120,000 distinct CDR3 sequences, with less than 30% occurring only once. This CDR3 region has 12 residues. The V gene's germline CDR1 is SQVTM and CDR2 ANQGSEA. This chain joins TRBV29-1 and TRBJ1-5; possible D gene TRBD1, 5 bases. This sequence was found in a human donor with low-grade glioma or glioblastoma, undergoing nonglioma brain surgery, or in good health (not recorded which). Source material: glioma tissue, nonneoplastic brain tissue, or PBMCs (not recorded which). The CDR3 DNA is TGCAGCGCTTCAGTAGGGGACCAGCACCAGCATTTT. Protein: CSASVGDQHQHF. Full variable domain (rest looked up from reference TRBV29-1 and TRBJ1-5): SAVISQKPSRDICQRGTSLTIQCQVDSQVTMMFWYRQQPGQSLTLIATANQGSEATYESGFVIDKFPISRPNLTFSTLTVSNMSPEDSSIYLCSASVGDQHQHFGDGTRLSIL.